This entry is about one TCR beta chain. No antigen is known for it. Here immunoSEQ multiplex PCR was the method, and the copy in TCRdb shows in-frame clones only, minus some. The sample gives approximately 140,000 clones, 90% of which show up once; 3% to 3.5% is in the top ten. Second-dose groups at about 4 or about 12 weeks were pooled. The CDR3 loop spans 15 amino acids. The trim removed 4 bases at V and 7 bases at J, leaving 11 bases unmatched. Germline CDR1 and CDR2: KGHDR and SFDVKD. The data derive from a study of T cell responses to AZD1222 COVID-19 vaccine. Whole-study findings and limits: Among AZD1222 vaccinees, only 5 or 6 were seropositive at baseline.

The genes are TRBV24-1 and TRBJ1-2; 7 positions agree with TRBD1. The clonotype comes from an adult who received the AZD1222 COVID-19 vaccine. Sequencing used peripheral blood, obtained 28 days after the second AZD1222 dose. The CDR3 nucleotides are TGTGCCACCAGTGACCACCGCCAGGGGGGGGTTGGCTACACCTTC. It translates to CATSDHRQGGVGYTF.